Following are 23 T cell receptor beta chains from one sample sequenced in a study of control samples from healthy donors and cancer patients. Libraries were prepared by immunoSEQ multiplex PCR; TCRdb keeps only in-frame clonotypes and omits some of them. The sample includes some 97,000 clones, about 90% of them seen just once. The sample was blood. The receptors here all came from a woman between 45 and 65 years old in good health.

CDR3 in DNA: TGTGCCAGCAGCTTAGGCCTGGCATACAATGAGCAGTTCTTC. It encodes CASSLGLAYNEQFF. The chain joins TRBV11-3 to TRBJ2-1; D gene uncertain. Trimming removed 1 base at V and 4 bases at J, with 8 bases between. The CDR3 extends over 14 amino acids. Germline V CDR1 and CDR2: SGHNT, YENEEA.

V and J are TRBV4-3 and TRBJ1-1, with D perhaps TRBD1 (5 bases). The CDR3 totals 15 residues. The V gene lost 0 bases and the J gene lost 5 bases, with 13 bases spanning the gap. Germline V lookup: CDR1 LGHNA, CDR2 YSLEER. The CDR3 region is CASSQDEGLGTEAFF. The CDR3 DNA reads as TGCGCCAGCAGCCAAGATGAGGGGTTGGGTACTGAAGCTTTCTTT.

V and J are TRBV5-1 and TRBJ2-1, with TRBD2 matching over 9 bases. J lost 3 bases, V lost 5 bases, and 6 bases had no gene match. This CDR3 contains 15 residues. Germline values: CDR1 SGHRS, CDR2 YFSETQ. In DNA, the CDR3 is TGCGCCAGCAGATCAGCGGGGGGCCGCTACAATGAGCAGTTCTTC. Its protein is CASRSAGGRYNEQFF.

The J gene is TRBJ1-2, the V gene TRBV30, with 11 nucleotides matching TRBD1. V lost 0 bases to trimming and J lost 8 bases; unmatched junction nucleotides: 8. CDR1 and CDR2 from the germline V gene are GTSNPN and SVGIG (reference sequence). The CDR3 is made up of 15 amino acids. The CDR3 nucleotides read TGTGCCTGGAGTGTACGGGGGACAGGGGGGATCGGCTACACCTTC. Its translation: CAWSVRGTGGIGYTF.

The rearrangement joins TRBV5-1 to TRBJ1-1; 8 bases align to TRBD1. V was pared by 4 bases and J by 7 bases, with 12 bases of the junction left unmatched. This CDR3 region has 15 residues. Germline V gene data show CDR1 as SGHRS and CDR2 as YFSETQ. CDR3 DNA: TGCGCCAGCAGCCCTCCCCGACAGGGGCGAAATGAAGCTTTCTTT. Translation: CASSPPRQGRNEAFF.

The CDR3 DNA reads TGTGCCACCGATCAAACCGGGGAGCTGTTTTTT. Amino acids: CATDQTGELFF. This chain links TRBV6-6 with TRBJ2-2; D unclear. With 10 bases removed from V and 5 bases from J, the gap between germline ends came to 8 bases. Germline V gene lookup returns CDR1 MNHNY and CDR2 SVGAGI (reference sequence). The CDR3 is 11 amino acids.

The chain is built from TRBV30 and TRBJ1-2; D possibly corresponds to TRBD1 (5 bases). This CDR3 region has 14 residues. Germline CDR1 is GTSNPN and CDR2 is SVGIG (reference sequence). DNA of the CDR3: TGTGCTTCAAGACCTACCGGGACGGGCTATGGCTACACCTTC. It yields the protein CASRPTGTGYGYTF.

The V gene is TRBV27, the J gene TRBJ2-2; 12 bases are a match to TRBD2. The germline V gene has CDR1 MNHEY and CDR2 SMNVEV (reference sequence). This CDR3 is 18 amino acids long. The ends lost 5 bases at V and 5 bases at J; junction bases unmatched: 12. CDR3 coding DNA: TGTGCCAGCAGTCTACAGCGACTAGCGGGAGAACAGACCGGGGAGCTGTTTTTT. Protein product: CASSLQRLAGEQTGELFF.

With regard to this clone: Other nucleotide sequences in the sample specify the same CDR3. The V gene is TRBV7-2, the J gene TRBJ1-2; D perhaps matches TRBD1 (6 bases). Germline V gene sequence: CDR1 SGHTA, CDR2 FQGNSA. Trimming cost V 1 base and J 8 bases, with 23 bases left between them. The CDR3 is made up of 17 amino acids. CDR3 sequence: CASSLDTVGRGGGGYTF. CDR3 nucleotides: TGTGCCAGCAGCTTAGATACCGTGGGACGGGGAGGGGGGGGCTACACCTTC.

The rearrangement links TRBV7-2 to TRBJ2-1; 8 bases fit TRBD2. J lost 8 bases, V lost 5 bases, and 14 bases had no gene match. The length of the CDR3 is 16 residues. From germline, CDR1 is SGHTA and CDR2 FQGNSA. The CDR3 nucleotides read TGTGCCAGCAGCCGCGGACTAGCAGACCTTGGCTATGAGCAGTTCTTC. Its translation: CASSRGLADLGYEQFF.

This clone was detected only once. Mismatch with germline at one junction end may stem from a read error. V is TRBV6-5 and J is TRBJ1-1, with unresolved D. Germline lookup yields CDR1 MNHEY and CDR2 SVGAGI. CDR3 length equals 11 residues. In nucleotides, the CDR3 is TGTGCCAGCCAATCCAATGTCGAGGCTCCGTTT. It is translated as CASQSNVEAPF.

The V and J genes are TRBV6-5 and TRBJ1-5, with D possibly being TRBD1 (5 bases). V was pared by 7 bases and J by 2 bases, with 12 bases between. Germline-derived CDR1 and CDR2 are MNHEY and SVGAGI. This CDR3 spans 14 amino acids. CDR3 region: CASIEGPGNQPQHF. CDR3 coding DNA: TGTGCCAGCATCGAGGGGCCGGGCAATCAGCCCCAGCATTTT.

DNA of the CDR3: TGTGCCAGCAGCCAAGTCGGGAGCTCTGGGAACATTCAGTACTTC. Translated: CASSQVGSSGNIQYF. The gene calls are TRBV3-1 (or the pseudogene TRBV3-2) and TRBJ2-4, with D possibly matching TRBD2 (6 bases). Germline V gene lookup returns CDR1 LGHDT and CDR2 YNNKEL (reference sequence). There are 15 residues in the CDR3. Trimming took off 1 base at V and 7 bases at J, with 14 bases between the two ends.

The chain combines TRBV4-1 with TRBJ1-4, with D perhaps TRBD1 (5 bases). The V end was cut by 1 base, the J end by 6 bases, with 6 bases between. The germline V gene has CDR1 MGHRA and CDR2 YSYEKL. This CDR3 comprises 13 residues. The CDR3, as DNA: TGCGCCAGCAGCCAAGGGGGCTATGAAAAACTGTTTTTT. Translating gives CASSQGGYEKLFF.

The rearrangement joins TRBV9 to TRBJ2-7, with TRBD1 matching 8 bases. This CDR3 comprises 16 residues. Germline V gene data show CDR1 as SGDLS and CDR2 as YYNGEE. The V gene end was trimmed by 0 bases and the J gene end by 2 bases; junction bases not matched to a gene: 7. The CDR3 spells CASSVDGRGLAYEQYF. The CDR3 DNA sequence: TGTGCCAGCAGCGTAGATGGCAGGGGGCTTGCCTACGAGCAGTACTTC.

The V and J genes are TRBV6-6 and TRBJ1-1; TRBD1 agrees at 7 bases. The CDR3 spans 12 residues. J gave up 4 bases and V 7 bases, and 3 bases lay outside the gene matches. Germline CDR1 MNHNY, CDR2 SVGAGI (reference sequence). In DNA form, the CDR3 reads TGTGCCAGCACCCGGACAGGCACTGAAGCTTTCTTT. Translating it yields CASTRTGTEAFF.

The chain joins TRBV19 to TRBJ2-3; TRBD2 agrees at 10 bases. CDR1 is LNHDA, CDR2 SQIVND, per germline (reference sequence). CDR3 length equals 15 residues. The junction had 7 bases not matched to a gene; V was cut back by 5 bases and J by 5 bases. CDR3 DNA: TGTGCCAGTAGTTGGTTAGCGGGGGGCCGAGATACGCAGTATTTT. This codes for CASSWLAGGRDTQYF.

J is TRBJ2-3 and V is TRBV7-3, with 13 bases matching TRBD2. Germline V gives CDR1 SGHTA, CDR2 FQGTGA. The CDR3 runs 17 residues. V lost 5 bases to trimming and J lost 4 bases; unmatched junction nucleotides: 9. For the CDR3, the DNA is TGTGCCAGCAGCGCCGGGACTAGCGGGATATGGTCAGATACGCAGTATTTT. Translated: CASSAGTSGIWSDTQYF.

The J gene is TRBJ1-2, the V gene TRBV5-1; weak D call: TRBD1 (5 bases). V dropped 6 bases and J dropped 1 base, with 16 bases sitting between them. The CDR3 runs 15 residues. CDR1 and CDR2 from the germline V gene are SGHRS and YFSETQ. The DNA for the CDR3 is TGCGCCAGCAAAATAGGAACAGGAATTAACTATGGCTACACCTTC. Its translation is CASKIGTGINYGYTF.

This chain connects TRBV19 to TRBJ1-5; D remains ambiguous. CDR1 is LNHDA and CDR2 is SQIVND in the germline V gene (reference sequence). V lost 7 bases and J 5 bases, leaving 21 bases between the germline ends. The CDR3 length is 16 residues. The CDR3, as DNA: TGTGCCAGTACCGTGCGGGCCGAGGAAGGGTATCAGCCCCAGCATTTT. It is translated as CASTVRAEEGYQPQHF.

The genes are TRBV12-3 or TRBV12-4 and TRBJ1-2; D uncertain. With 2 bases removed from V and 4 bases from J, the gap between germline ends came to 8 bases. The CDR3 consists of 13 residues. The CDR3 bases are TGTGCCAGCAGTTTAAGAACGGCCTATGGCTACACCTTC. Translated, it gives CASSLRTAYGYTF.

This clone was seen once. The chain recombines TRBV25-1 with TRBJ1-1; D might be TRBD1 (6 bases). Germline V lookup: CDR1 MGHDK, CDR2 SYGVNS. This CDR3 region has 14 residues. V lost 6 bases, J lost 2 bases, and 13 bases lay in between. This CDR3 is CASRPPGANTEAFF. In DNA, the CDR3 is TGTGCCAGCAGGCCCCCAGGGGCAAACACTGAAGCTTTCTTT.

In nucleotides, the CDR3 is TGTGCCGCTAGGAGAACCTATAATTCACCCCTCCACTTT. Its translation: CAARRTYNSPLHF. The chain has TRBV6-5 and TRBJ1-6, with D uncertain. V gave up 11 bases and J gave up 2 bases, with 10 bases separating them. CDR3 length equals 13 residues. The germline V gene has CDR1 MNHEY and CDR2 SVGAGI.